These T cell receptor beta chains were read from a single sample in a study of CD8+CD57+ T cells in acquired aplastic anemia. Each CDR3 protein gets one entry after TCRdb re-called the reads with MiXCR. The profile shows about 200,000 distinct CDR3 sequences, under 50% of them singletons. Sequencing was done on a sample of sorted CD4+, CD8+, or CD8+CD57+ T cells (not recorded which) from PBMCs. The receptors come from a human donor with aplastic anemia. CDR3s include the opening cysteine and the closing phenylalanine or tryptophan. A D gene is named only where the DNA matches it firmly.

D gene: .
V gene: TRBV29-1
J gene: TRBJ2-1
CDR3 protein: CSVEVDVNEQFF

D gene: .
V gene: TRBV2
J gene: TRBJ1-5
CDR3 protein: CASSNDGNQPQHF

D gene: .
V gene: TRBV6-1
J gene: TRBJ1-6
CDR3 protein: CASSEAGLAVSPLHF

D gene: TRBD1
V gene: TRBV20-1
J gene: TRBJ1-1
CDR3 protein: CSATGDRNTEAFF

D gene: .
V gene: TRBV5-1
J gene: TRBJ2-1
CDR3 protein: CASSFQDRDNEQFF

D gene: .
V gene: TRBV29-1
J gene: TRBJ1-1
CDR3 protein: CSVYRETAFF

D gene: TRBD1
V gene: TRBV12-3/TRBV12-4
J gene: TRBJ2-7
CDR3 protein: CASSWDRGHSGEPYEQYF

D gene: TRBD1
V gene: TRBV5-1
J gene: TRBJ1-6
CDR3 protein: CASSVGTGISPLHF

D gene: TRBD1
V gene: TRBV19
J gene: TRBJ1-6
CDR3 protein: CASSTGGSPLHF

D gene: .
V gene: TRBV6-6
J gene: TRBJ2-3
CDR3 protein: CASRNRDLSYTQYF

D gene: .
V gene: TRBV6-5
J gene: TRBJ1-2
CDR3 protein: CASSGRAYYGYTF

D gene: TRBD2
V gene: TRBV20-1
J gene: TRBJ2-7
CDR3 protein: CSAISLGGISYEQYF

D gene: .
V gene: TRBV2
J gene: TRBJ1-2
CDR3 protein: CASSEGGLGYTF

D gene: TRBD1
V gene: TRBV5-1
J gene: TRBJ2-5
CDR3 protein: CASSPGQGEETQYF

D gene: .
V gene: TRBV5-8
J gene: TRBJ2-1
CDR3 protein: CASSVGTFGANEQFF

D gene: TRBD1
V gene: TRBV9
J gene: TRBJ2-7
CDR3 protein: CASSGGQGAQYF

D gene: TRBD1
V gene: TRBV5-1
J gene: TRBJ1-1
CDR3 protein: CASSPSGTGVTEAFF

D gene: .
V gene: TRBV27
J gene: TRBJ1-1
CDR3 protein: CASSSLAGREAFF

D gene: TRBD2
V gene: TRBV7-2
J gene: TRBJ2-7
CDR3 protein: CASSFPGLAGDEQYF

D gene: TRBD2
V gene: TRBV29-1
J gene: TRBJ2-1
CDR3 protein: CSAGASGGRSSYNEQFF

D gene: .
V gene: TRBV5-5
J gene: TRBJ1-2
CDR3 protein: CASSLAGGGYGYTF

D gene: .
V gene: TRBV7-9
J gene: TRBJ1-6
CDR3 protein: CASSFSGAPYNSPLHF

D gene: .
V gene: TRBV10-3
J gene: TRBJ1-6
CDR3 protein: CAVSKSGGSGNSPLHF

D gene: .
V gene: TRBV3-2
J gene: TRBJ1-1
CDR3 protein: CASSFDSANTEAFF

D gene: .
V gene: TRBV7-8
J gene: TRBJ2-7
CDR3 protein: CASSLGAFSYEQYF

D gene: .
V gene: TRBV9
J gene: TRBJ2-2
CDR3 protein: CASSVDGGRNTGELFF

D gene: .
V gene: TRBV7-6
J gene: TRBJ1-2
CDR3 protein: CASSLCLRRVYGYTF

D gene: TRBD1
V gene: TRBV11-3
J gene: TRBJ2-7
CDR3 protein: CASSPEDRPYEQYF

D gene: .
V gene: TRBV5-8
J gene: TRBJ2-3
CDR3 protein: CASRDVGFTDTQYF

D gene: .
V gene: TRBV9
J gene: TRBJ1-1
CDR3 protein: CASSVSADRKRAFF

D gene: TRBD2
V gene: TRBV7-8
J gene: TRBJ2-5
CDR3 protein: CAGSMGSQRGETQYF

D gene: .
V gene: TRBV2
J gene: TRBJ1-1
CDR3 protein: CASSRGQHLEAFF

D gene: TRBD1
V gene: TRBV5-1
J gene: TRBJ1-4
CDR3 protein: CASRQGNEKLFF

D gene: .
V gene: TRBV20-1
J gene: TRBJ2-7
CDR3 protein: CSARSVTDSYEQYF

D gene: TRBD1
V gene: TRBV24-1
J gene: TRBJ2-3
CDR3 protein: CATSDPMTGRDTQYF